This TCR beta chain stems from a study of identical twins. Study-wide points: With abundant cord blood beta clonotypes, insertions were fewer; memory repertoires showed no such pattern.

Unique molecular identifiers were present on the cDNA, and a universal primer site came from template switching. Via MiXCR, TCRdb re-called the 5' RACE reads, giving one row per CDR3 protein. Seen here are about 160,000 distinct CDR3 sequences, approximately 3.5% observed once, and the top ten hold approximately 7.6%. Germline loops: CDR1 SGHVS, CDR2 FQNEAQ. The trim removed 1 base at V and 14 bases at J, leaving 1 base unmatched. This CDR3 is built from 12 residues. This clonotype was seen ten or more times. Its antigen is still unknown. The clonotype was recovered from a man aged 18 to 30 in good health. The sequenced sample consisted of memory T cells sorted from blood. V usage is TRBV7-8 and J usage is TRBJ2-1; 11 nucleotides line up with TRBD2. For the CDR3, the DNA is TGTGCCAGCAGCTTAGAGGGACTAGCGGAGTTCTTC. It translates to CASSLEGLAEFF.